Below are 21 T cell receptor beta chains sequenced from a single sample in a study of cytomegalovirus exposure and HLA in healthy donors. PCR employed 60 Vbeta and 13 Jbeta primers. The data were produced by immunoSEQ multiplex PCR, yet TCRdb's version contains in-frame clones alone and is incomplete. Among 150,000 to 180,000 clones listed, approximately 69% were seen once. Sequencing used PBMCs. All receptors come from a man younger than 40 in good health and CMV-seronegative.

This chain uses TRBV6-1 with TRBJ1-2; 12 bases match TRBD1. The CDR3 loop spans 15 amino acids. With 0 bases clipped from V and 8 bases from J, the junction kept 4 bases outside the gene matches. Germline CDR1 and CDR2: MNHNS and SASEGT. DNA of the CDR3: TGTGCCAGCAGTGAAGCAGGGACAGGGGGCGGGGGCTACACCTTC. This translates into CASSEAGTGGGGYTF.

J is TRBJ2-3 and V is TRBV5-4; the match to TRBD2 covers 11 bases. The trim removed 5 bases at V and 4 bases at J, leaving 6 bases unmatched. Per germline, CDR1 SGHNT and CDR2 YYREEE (reference sequence). The CDR3 sequence is 15 residues long. DNA for the CDR3: TGTGCCAGCAGGGTAGCGGGGGGGAGGGCAGATACGCAGTATTTT. It encodes CASRVAGGRADTQYF.

This chain joins TRBV2 and TRBJ1-4, with D hard to call. V was pared by 4 bases and J by 7 bases, with 10 bases between. CDR1 is SNHLY and CDR2 is FYNNEI in the germline V gene. CDR3 length: 13 residues. The CDR3 protein is CASSAPVLEKLFF. CDR3 nucleotide sequence: TGTGCCAGCAGTGCCCCGGTTCTTGAAAAACTGTTTTTT. The full variable domain, in which reference TRBV2 and TRBJ1-4 provide the parts outside the CDR3, is EPEVTQTPSHQVTQMGQEVILRCVPISNHLYFYWYRQILGQKVEFLVSFYNNEISEKSEIFDDQFSVERPDGSNFTLKIRSTKLEDSAMYFCASSAPVLEKLFFGSGTQLSVL.

The chain couples TRBV7-9 to TRBJ1-6; D call uncertain. The CDR3 length is 16 residues. From germline, CDR1 is SEHNR and CDR2 FQNEAQ (reference sequence). Trimming shortened V by 8 bases and J by 5 bases, and 19 bases separated the two germline ends. The CDR3 spells CASGSLGLMNNSPLHF. CDR3 sequence (DNA): TGTGCCAGCGGGTCCCTAGGACTGATGAATAATTCACCCCTCCACTTT.

This clone was recorded once. This rearrangement joins TRBV28 to TRBJ2-1, with D maybe TRBD1 (6 bases). The V and J ends lost 6 bases and 6 bases respectively, with 18 bases between them. CDR3 size: 15 residues. Germline CDR1 MDHEN, CDR2 SYDVKM. This CDR3 is CASSLRDNQANEQFF. In DNA form, the CDR3 reads TGTGCCAGCAGCCTACGGGACAACCAGGCCAATGAGCAGTTCTTC.

V gene TRBV2 combines with J gene TRBJ2-2; 14 positions agree with TRBD2. The junction had 14 bases not matched to a gene; V was cut back by 5 bases and J by 3 bases. CDR3 length: 20 amino acids. Per germline, CDR1 SNHLY and CDR2 FYNNEI. CDR3 residues: CASSPPRLAGGPEDTGELFF. The CDR3 nucleotides are TGTGCCAGCAGTCCTCCTAGACTAGCGGGGGGGCCGGAGGACACCGGGGAGCTGTTTTTT.

The CDR3 reads CASSEDGPGGAEAFF. The CDR3 DNA sequence: TGTGCCAGCAGTGAAGATGGACCCGGCGGGGCTGAAGCTTTCTTT. The chain carries TRBV6-1 and TRBJ1-1; no reliable D call. Germline lookup yields CDR1 MNHNS and CDR2 SASEGT. With 1 base removed from V and 6 bases from J, the gap between germline ends came to 15 bases. The length of the CDR3 is 15 residues.

The rearrangement joins TRBV5-4 to TRBJ1-6, with D possibly being TRBD1 (5 bases). Germline-derived CDR1 and CDR2 are SGHNT and YYREEE (reference sequence). This CDR3 has 15 amino acids. Trimming cost V 0 bases and J 6 bases, with 10 bases left between them. The CDR3 spells CASSLGRGSNSPLHF. CDR3 bases: TGTGCCAGCAGCTTGGGTCGGGGGTCTAATTCACCCCTCCACTTT. The variable domain in full, completed from reference TRBV5-4 and TRBJ1-6, reads ETGVTQSPTHLIKTRGQQVTLRCSSQSGHNTVSWYQQALGQGPQFIFQYYREEENGRGNFPPRFSGLQFPNYSSELNVNALELDDSALYLCASSLGRGSNSPLHFGNGTRLTVT.

This clone was picked up one time. The chain is built from TRBV10-3 and TRBJ2-5, with TRBD2 matching over 8 bases. The CDR3 is 16 amino acids. With V trimmed by 3 bases and J by 4 bases, 10 bases remained unmatched. The germline V gene has CDR1 ENHRY and CDR2 SYGVKD. In DNA form, the CDR3 reads TGTGCCATCAGTGAAAGTAGCGGGGATATGACAGAGACCCAGTACTTC. It is translated as CAISESSGDMTETQYF.

J is TRBJ2-1 and V is TRBV29-1; TRBD2 matches 8 bases. Trimming removed 3 bases from V and 15 bases from J; junction bases left unmatched: 4. From germline, CDR1 is SQVTM and CDR2 ANQGSEA. CDR3 length: 10 residues. CDR3 region: CSVEGTSLFF. The CDR3 nucleotides read TGCAGCGTTGAGGGGACTAGTCTGTTCTTC.

The V and J genes are TRBV11-2 and TRBJ2-7; tentatively, D is TRBD1 (5 bases). This CDR3 has 14 residues. Germline values: CDR1 SGHAT, CDR2 FQNNGV. The germline V and J ends were trimmed by 0 bases and 2 bases, with 8 bases remaining between them. The DNA for the CDR3 is TGTGCCAGCAGCTTAGAGCGACAGACCTACGAGCAGTACTTC. Amino acids: CASSLERQTYEQYF.

This clone was counted a single time. The J gene is TRBJ1-2, the V gene TRBV30; D perhaps matches TRBD1 (6 bases). The germline V and J ends were trimmed by 0 bases and 4 bases, with 9 bases remaining between them. This CDR3 has 13 residues. CDR1 and CDR2 (germline): GTSNPN, SVGIG (reference sequence). CDR3 DNA sequence: TGTGCCTGGAGTGTAAGGGGGAGCTATGGCTACACCTTC. Translating gives CAWSVRGSYGYTF.

The chain is built from TRBV5-6 and TRBJ1-4; D call uncertain. CDR3 size: 15 residues. V was trimmed by 0 bases and J by 0 bases, leaving 6 bases between them. Looked up from germline, CDR1 is SGHDT and CDR2 is YYEEEE. The CDR3 protein is CASSLGPTTNEKLFF. In nucleotides, the CDR3 is TGTGCCAGCAGCTTGGGGCCAACAACTAATGAAAAACTGTTTTTT.

Details on this clone: A junction boundary mismatches the germline segment, possibly from a read error. V is TRBV7-7 and J is TRBJ2-2, with 8 bases aligning to TRBD1. In germline, CDR1 is SSHAT, CDR2 FNYEAQ (reference sequence). The CDR3 runs to 16 residues. The CDR3 is CASSRTGKESTGELFF. The CDR3 DNA reads as TGTGCTAGCAGCCGGACAGGGAAGGAAAGCACCGGGGAGCTGTTTTTT.

CDR3 DNA: TGTGCCAGCAGTCTGGGACAGACCTACGAGCAGTACTTC. This gives the protein CASSLGQTYEQYF. The genes are TRBV28 and TRBJ2-7; 7 positions match TRBD1. The CDR3 is 13 residues long. Germline CDR1 and CDR2: MDHEN and SYDVKM. After removal of 5 bases from V and 2 bases from J, the junction contained 3 bases not matched to a gene.

V usage is TRBV19 and J usage is TRBJ1-5, with D tentatively TRBD1 (6 bases). Trimming stripped 4 bases from V and 7 bases from J, with 11 bases between. Germline loops: CDR1 LNHDA, CDR2 SQIVND (reference sequence). The CDR3 is made up of 13 amino acids. For the CDR3, the DNA is TGTGCCAGTAGTACCAACAGGGCGCAGCCCCAGCATTTT. Translation gives CASSTNRAQPQHF.

The genes are TRBV19 and TRBJ1-1; 8 bases match TRBD1. The trim removed 5 bases at V and 2 bases at J, leaving 7 bases unmatched. Germline V CDR1 and CDR2: LNHDA, SQIVND (reference sequence). The CDR3 is 15 amino acids. CDR3 in amino acids: CASSAGDRINTEAFF. For the CDR3, the DNA is TGTGCCAGTAGTGCTGGGGACAGGATAAACACTGAAGCTTTCTTT.

The rearrangement uses TRBV25-1 and TRBJ1-5, with 9 bases matching TRBD1. Germline-derived CDR1 and CDR2 are MGHDK and SYGVNS. With 6 bases clipped from V and 2 bases from J, the junction kept 2 bases outside the gene matches. CDR3 length: 14 amino acids. The CDR3 protein is CASRGQGGNQPQHF. CDR3 nucleotide sequence: TGTGCCAGCAGGGGACAGGGCGGCAATCAGCCCCAGCATTTT.

The rearrangement uses TRBV5-4 and TRBJ2-4, with TRBD2 identical over 10 bases. The germline V gene encodes CDR1 SGHNT and CDR2 YYREEE (reference sequence). V lost 4 bases to trimming and J lost 8 bases; unmatched junction nucleotides: 3. The CDR3 covers 13 residues. CDR3 sequence reads: CASSVAGGDIQYF. The CDR3 region has the DNA TGTGCCAGCAGCGTAGCGGGGGGAGACATTCAGTACTTC. Drawing the rest from reference TRBV5-4 and TRBJ2-4, the complete variable domain is ETGVTQSPTHLIKTRGQQVTLRCSSQSGHNTVSWYQQALGQGPQFIFQYYREEENGRGNFPPRFSGLQFPNYSSELNVNALELDDSALYLCASSVAGGDIQYFGAGTRLSVL.

The CDR3 nucleotides are TGTGCCATCAGTACGACAGCCTCAGATACGCAGTATTTT. It is translated as CAISTTASDTQYF. This chain connects TRBV10-3 to TRBJ2-3, with D perhaps TRBD1 (5 bases). This CDR3 contains 13 residues. Germline V gene data show CDR1 as ENHRY and CDR2 as SYGVKD. The V end lost 5 bases, the J end lost 4 bases, and 10 bases lay between the germline ends.

V is TRBV7-8 and J is TRBJ2-5; D ambiguous. Trimming took off 4 bases at V and 5 bases at J, with 11 bases between the two ends. CDR3 length: 13 residues. The germline gives CDR1 SGHVS, CDR2 FQNEAQ. CDR3 DNA sequence: TGTGCCAGCAGCTCAAAGGAGAGGGAGACCCAGTACTTC. Protein: CASSSKERETQYF.